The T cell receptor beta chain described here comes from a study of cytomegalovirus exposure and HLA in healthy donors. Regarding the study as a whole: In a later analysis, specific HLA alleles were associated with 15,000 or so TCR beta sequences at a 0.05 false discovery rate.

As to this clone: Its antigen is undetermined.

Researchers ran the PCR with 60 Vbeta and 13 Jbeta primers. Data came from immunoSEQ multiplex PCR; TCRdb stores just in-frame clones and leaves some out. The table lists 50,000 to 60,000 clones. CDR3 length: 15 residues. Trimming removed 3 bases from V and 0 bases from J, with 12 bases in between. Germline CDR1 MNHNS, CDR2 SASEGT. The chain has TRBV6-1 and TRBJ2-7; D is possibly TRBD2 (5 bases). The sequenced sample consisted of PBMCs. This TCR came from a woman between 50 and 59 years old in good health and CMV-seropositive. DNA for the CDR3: TGTGCCAGCAGTGACGAGCGGACCAGCTCCTACGAGCAGTACTTC. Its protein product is CASSDERTSSYEQYF.